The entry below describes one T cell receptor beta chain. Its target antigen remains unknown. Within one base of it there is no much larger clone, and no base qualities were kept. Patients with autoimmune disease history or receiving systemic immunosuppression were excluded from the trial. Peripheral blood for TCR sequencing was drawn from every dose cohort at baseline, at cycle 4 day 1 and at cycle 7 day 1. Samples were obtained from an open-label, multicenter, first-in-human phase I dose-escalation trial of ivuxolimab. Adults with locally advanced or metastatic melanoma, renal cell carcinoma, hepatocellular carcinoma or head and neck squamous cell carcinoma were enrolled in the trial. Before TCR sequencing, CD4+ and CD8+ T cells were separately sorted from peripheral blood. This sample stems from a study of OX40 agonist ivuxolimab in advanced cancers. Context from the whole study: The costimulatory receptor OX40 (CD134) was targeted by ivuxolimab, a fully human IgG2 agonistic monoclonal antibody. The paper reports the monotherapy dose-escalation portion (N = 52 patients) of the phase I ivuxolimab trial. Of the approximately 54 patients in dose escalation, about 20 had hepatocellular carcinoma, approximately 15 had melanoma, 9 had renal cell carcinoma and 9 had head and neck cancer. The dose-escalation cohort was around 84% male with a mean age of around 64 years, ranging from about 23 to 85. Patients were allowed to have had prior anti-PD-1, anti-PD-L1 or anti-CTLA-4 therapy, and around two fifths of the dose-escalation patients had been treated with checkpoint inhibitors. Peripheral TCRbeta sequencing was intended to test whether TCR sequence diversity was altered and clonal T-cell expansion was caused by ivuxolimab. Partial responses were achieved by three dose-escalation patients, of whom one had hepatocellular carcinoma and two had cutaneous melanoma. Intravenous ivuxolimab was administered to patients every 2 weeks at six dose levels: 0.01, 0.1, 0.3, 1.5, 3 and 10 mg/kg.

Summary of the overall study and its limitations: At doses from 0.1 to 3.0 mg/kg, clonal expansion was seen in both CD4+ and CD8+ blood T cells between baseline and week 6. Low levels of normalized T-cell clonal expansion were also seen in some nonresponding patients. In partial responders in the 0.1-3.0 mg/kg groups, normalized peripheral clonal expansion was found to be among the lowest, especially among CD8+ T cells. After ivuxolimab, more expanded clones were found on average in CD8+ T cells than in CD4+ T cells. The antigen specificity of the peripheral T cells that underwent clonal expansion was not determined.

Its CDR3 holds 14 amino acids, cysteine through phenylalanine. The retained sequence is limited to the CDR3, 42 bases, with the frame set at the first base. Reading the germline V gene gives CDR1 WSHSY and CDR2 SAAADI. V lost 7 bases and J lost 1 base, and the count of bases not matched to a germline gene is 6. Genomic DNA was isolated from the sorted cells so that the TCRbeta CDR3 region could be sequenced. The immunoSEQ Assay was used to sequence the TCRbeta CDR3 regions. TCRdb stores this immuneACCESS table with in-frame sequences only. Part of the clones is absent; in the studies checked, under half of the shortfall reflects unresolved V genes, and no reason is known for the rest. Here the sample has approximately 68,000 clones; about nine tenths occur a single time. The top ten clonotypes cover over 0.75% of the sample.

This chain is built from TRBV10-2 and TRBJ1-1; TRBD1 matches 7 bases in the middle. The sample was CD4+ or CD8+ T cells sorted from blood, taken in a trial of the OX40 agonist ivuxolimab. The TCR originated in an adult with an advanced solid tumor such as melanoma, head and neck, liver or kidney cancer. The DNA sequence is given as TGCGCCAGCAAATCCGGGACAGCGAACACTGAAGCTTTCTTT. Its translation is CASKSGTANTEAFF.